The clone carrying this T cell receptor beta chain was seen more than once but under ten times. The antigen is unknown. The entry originates in a study of radiotherapy plus CTLA-4 blockade in lung cancer. General observations from the study: Together with interferon-beta, which increased in serum after radiation, early dynamic changes in blood T cell clones were reportedly the best predictors of response.

Germline lookup yields CDR1 SEHNR and CDR2 FQNEAQ (reference sequence). There are 14 residues in the CDR3. Trimming cost V 5 bases and J 2 bases; bases outside gene matches: 6. Some clones are missing from TCRdb's copy, which holds only in-frame ones; the method was immunoSEQ multiplex PCR. The sample records 75,000 to 100,000 clones, more than 75% being singletons. V usage is TRBV7-9 and J usage is TRBJ2-7; 7 nucleotides agree with TRBD1. The input for sequencing was peripheral blood, taken from a patient treated with radiotherapy plus ipilimumab. This TCR was sampled from a human donor with non-small cell lung cancer who had a partial response to radiotherapy plus ipilimumab. CDR3 sequence: CASSARDRPYEQYF. DNA for the CDR3: TGTGCCAGCAGCGCCCGGGACAGACCCTACGAGCAGTACTTC.